This TCR beta chain was recovered during a study of cytomegalovirus exposure and HLA in healthy donors. Study conclusions and caveats: Investigators reported 150 to 200 TCR beta chains as tied to cytomegalovirus. In a later analysis, across HLA loci, associated TCR counts were highest for DRB1, lowest for HLA-C. Earlier results showed most TCR beta V segments being productive about 90% or about 30% of the time.

The PCR contained 60 Vbeta and 13 Jbeta primers. Some clones are missing from TCRdb's copy, which holds only in-frame ones; the method was immunoSEQ multiplex PCR. The profile shows approximately 150,000 clones, 80% to 90% of them singletons. Comments on this clone: Its antigen is not known.

Looked up from germline, CDR1 is MNHNS and CDR2 is SASEGT. This CDR3 is 18 amino acids long. V was pared by 3 bases and J by 1 base, with 12 bases of the junction left unmatched. The clonotype comes from a woman in her thirties or forties in good health and CMV-seropositive. Sequenced input: PBMCs. This chain uses TRBV6-1 with TRBJ1-1, with 9 bases matching TRBD1. The DNA for the CDR3 is TGTGCCAGCAGTGAGCCTTGGACAGGGGCGAACAGGAACACTGAAGCTTTCTTT. It translates to CASSEPWTGANRNTEAFF.